One and the same sample provided the 30 T cell receptor beta chains below, sequenced in a study of T cells in Graves' hyperthyroidism and ophthalmopathy. TCR beta CDR3 sequences were amplified from RNA transcripts. Researchers ran a first-round RT-PCR on the TCR CDR3 using the HTBI primer set. TCRdb used MiXCR to reprocess the multiplex PCR reads, holding one entry per CDR3 protein. The sample lists under 450,000 distinct CDR3 sequences; approximately 15% were seen once. The sample taken for sequencing was blood. These receptors were collected from a woman aged 18-29 years with Graves' hyperthyroidism.

A few counts support this clonotype. This chain joins TRBV18 and TRBJ2-7; TRBD1 might be the D (6 bases). Germline CDR1 is KGHSH and CDR2 is LQKENI. V was clipped by 6 bases and J by 0 bases, with 15 bases between them. This CDR3 is built from 15 residues. CDR3 DNA sequence: TGTGCCAGCTCCCGACAGGATCAATTCTCCTACGAGCAGTACTTC. Its protein is CASSRQDQFSYEQYF. Full variable domain (outside the CDR3, taken from reference TRBV18 and TRBJ2-7): NAGVMQNPRHLVRRRGQEARLRCSPMKGHSHVYWYRQLPEEGLKFMVYLQKENIIDESGMPKERFSAEFPKEGPSILRIQQVVRGDSAAYFCASSRQDQFSYEQYFGPGTRLTVT.

This clonotype was counted ten times or more. This chain joins TRBV4-2 and TRBJ2-7; D call uncertain. Trimming pared 0 bases from V and 0 bases from J, leaving 6 bases between. The CDR3 totals 14 residues. Germline lookup yields CDR1 LGHNA and CDR2 YNFKEQ. CDR3 in DNA: TGTGCCAGCAGCCAAGAGCGGTACTCCTACGAGCAGTACTTC. This sequence encodes CASSQERYSYEQYF.

This clonotype was recorded at least ten times. V is TRBV20-1 and J is TRBJ1-2, with 9 nucleotides matching TRBD1. CDR1 is DFQATT, CDR2 SNEGSKA, per germline (reference sequence). The V and J ends lost 0 bases and 4 bases, in that order; junction bases with no gene match: 0. This CDR3 has 13 residues. The CDR3 sequence: CSAREGQGYGYTF. The CDR3 region has the DNA TGCAGTGCTAGAGAGGGACAGGGCTATGGCTACACCTTC.

At least ten counts were recorded for this clonotype. This chain uses TRBV20-1 with TRBJ2-1; 9 positions match TRBD1. The CDR3 loop spans 16 amino acids. The germline gives CDR1 DFQATT, CDR2 SNEGSKA (reference sequence). V dropped 3 bases and J dropped 1; count of bases not matched to a gene: 7. The CDR3, as DNA: TGCAGTGCTAGCAAATTCGGGACAGGGTCCTACAATGAGCAGTTCTTC. Protein sequence: CSASKFGTGSYNEQFF.

This clonotype was found a few times. The genes are TRBV19 and TRBJ2-7, with D tentatively TRBD1 (6 bases). V lost 5 bases and J 3 bases, leaving 17 bases between the germline ends. The CDR3 is made up of 15 amino acids. CDR1 LNHDA and CDR2 SQIVND come from the germline V gene (reference sequence). The CDR3 sequence: CASSPALRGGYEQYF. The CDR3 nucleotides read TGTGCCAGTAGTCCGGCCTTGCGAGGGGGCTACGAGCAGTACTTC.

This clonotype was counted at least ten times. The rearrangement uses TRBV7-8 and TRBJ1-6, with a weak D call TRBD1 (5 bases). Germline loops: CDR1 SGHVS, CDR2 FQNEAQ. The CDR3 runs 14 residues. Trimming pared 8 bases from V and 5 bases from J, leaving 13 bases between. Here the CDR3 reads CASGSTVNNSPLHF. The CDR3 region has the DNA TGTGCCAGCGGTTCGACAGTAAATAATTCACCCCTCCACTTT. Supplemented by reference TRBV7-8 and TRBJ1-6, the full variable domain reads GAGVSQSPRYKVAKRGQDVALRCDPISGHVSLFWYQQALGQGPEFLTYFQNEAQLDKSGLPSDRFFAERPEGSVSTLKIQRTQQEDSAVYLCASGSTVNNSPLHFGNGTRLTVT.

This clonotype was observed a few times. The chain has TRBV5-4 and TRBJ2-5; D is ambiguous. The germline V gene encodes CDR1 SGHNT and CDR2 YYREEE (reference sequence). The CDR3 has 13 residues. With 0 bases removed from V and 5 bases from J, the gap between germline ends came to 8 bases. The CDR3 nucleotides read TGTGCCAGCAGCTTGGGGGGATACGAGACCCAGTACTTC. It is translated as CASSLGGYETQYF.

This clonotype was seen only a few times. This chain connects TRBV6-2 or TRBV6-3 to TRBJ1-5, with TRBD1 as a possible D gene (6 bases). Trimming left V 10 bases short and J 6 bases short, with 16 bases between. CDR1 and CDR2 (germline): MNHEY, SVGEGT. The CDR3 consists of 13 residues. The CDR3, as DNA: TGTGCCATTTCGAGGGGGGAGAGTCAGCCCCAGCATTTT. It is translated as CAISRGESQPQHF.

This clonotype has at least ten counts. This chain joins TRBV29-1 and TRBJ2-3; 8 positions match TRBD1. Germline CDR1 and CDR2: SQVTM and ANQGSEA. J was trimmed by 7 bases and V by 3 bases; bases with no gene match: 9. The CDR3 is 14 amino acids. CDR3 coding DNA: TGCAGCGTTGATTCCCAGGGGGCGGGAAATACGCAGTATTTT. Its translation: CSVDSQGAGNTQYF.

This clonotype turned up a few times. This chain links TRBV19 with TRBJ1-1; D is undetermined. V dropped 8 bases and J dropped 11 bases, with 18 bases sitting between them. CDR1 and CDR2 (germline): LNHDA, SQIVND (reference sequence). CDR3 size: 12 residues. The CDR3 DNA is TGTGCCAGTGGATCCTACGAGACCGGGGCTTTCTTT. Translation gives CASGSYETGAFF.

This chain connects TRBV7-2 to TRBJ2-7, with 8 bases identical to TRBD2. Germline V gene lookup returns CDR1 SGHTA and CDR2 FQGNSA. After removal of 3 bases from V and 6 bases from J, the junction contained 10 bases not matched to a gene. The CDR3 extends over 15 amino acids. The chain's CDR3 is CASSFSVAGTREQYF. The CDR3 DNA reads as TGTGCCAGCAGCTTCTCGGTAGCGGGAACCCGCGAGCAGTACTTC.

This clonotype was counted ten times or more. The rearrangement joins TRBV28 to TRBJ1-5; D possibly corresponds to TRBD1 (5 bases). Germline V gene lookup returns CDR1 MDHEN and CDR2 SYDVKM. The CDR3 length is 16 residues. The V end was cut by 6 bases, the J end by 0 bases, with 15 bases between. CDR3 protein: CASRPLGGSSNQPQHF. The CDR3 DNA is TGTGCCAGCAGACCCCTGGGGGGGAGTAGCAATCAGCCCCAGCATTTT.

This clonotype was recorded at least ten times. V and J are TRBV20-1 and TRBJ2-2; D is tentatively TRBD1 or TRBD2 (5 bases each). V was cut by 2 bases and J by 4 bases, with 14 bases left in between. Germline lookup yields CDR1 DFQATT and CDR2 SNEGSKA (reference sequence). The CDR3 sequence is 15 residues long. DNA for the CDR3: TGCAGTGCTAGACTTCCGAGGGGCAGCACCGGGGAGCTGTTTTTT. This codes for CSARLPRGSTGELFF.

A few counts support this clonotype. The V call is TRBV7-9, the J call TRBJ1-3; D is ambiguous. CDR3 length: 16 amino acids. With 2 bases removed from V and 2 bases from J, the gap between germline ends came to 13 bases. Germline V gives CDR1 SEHNR, CDR2 FQNEAQ (reference sequence). CDR3 coding DNA: TGTGCCAGCAGCTTAATGTGGGAAAAGGCTGGAAACACCATATATTTT. It yields the protein CASSLMWEKAGNTIYF.

The J gene is TRBJ2-3, the V gene TRBV3-1; D unclear. Trimming left V 11 bases short and J 2 bases short, with 8 bases between. The CDR3 is 11 amino acids. Germline V CDR1 and CDR2: LGHDT, YNNKEL (reference sequence). CDR3: CACGVTDTQYF. CDR3 bases: TGTGCCTGTGGGGTCACAGATACGCAGTATTTT.

This clonotype appeared a few times. The J gene is TRBJ2-6, the V gene TRBV7-2; D uncertain. CDR3 size: 19 residues. CDR1 SGHTA and CDR2 FQGNSA come from the germline V gene. The V end was cut by 5 bases, the J end by 0 bases, with 20 bases between. The CDR3 here is CASSVNLGTSFSGANVLTF. CDR3 DNA sequence: TGTGCCAGCAGCGTTAATTTGGGTACCTCTTTCTCTGGGGCCAACGTCCTGACTTTC.

This clonotype was seen at least ten times. The rearrangement joins TRBV7-8 to TRBJ1-5; 9 bases are shared with TRBD1. Germline-derived CDR1 and CDR2 are SGHVS and FQNEAQ. V gave up 7 bases and J gave up 0 bases; unmatched junction bases: 7. The CDR3 contains 16 residues. DNA for the CDR3: TGTGCCAGCACCGCGTTGACAGGGGGTAGCAATCAGCCCCAGCATTTT. This encodes CASTALTGGSNQPQHF.

In the case of this clonotype: A much larger clonotype is one base distant, so this may be a read error. J is TRBJ1-1 and V is TRBV2, with 10 bases aligning to TRBD1. Germline V gene sequence: CDR1 SNHLY, CDR2 FYNNEI. The V segment lost 7 bases and the J segment 4 bases; nucleotides outside the gene matches: 9. The CDR3 sequence is 15 residues long. This chain's CDR3 is CASIYGTGESTEAFF. The CDR3 DNA reads TGTGCCAGCATTTACGGGACAGGGGAGTCCACTGAAGCTTTCTTT.

In this sample, this clonotype turned up many times. This chain uses TRBV28 with TRBJ2-3; 9 bases map to TRBD1. This CDR3 spans 14 amino acids. Germline assignment: CDR1 MDHEN and CDR2 SYDVKM. With V trimmed by 7 bases and J by 4 bases, 6 bases remained unmatched. This CDR3 is CASMEQGAADTQYF. In DNA form, the CDR3 reads TGTGCCAGCATGGAACAGGGGGCGGCAGATACGCAGTATTTT.

Many counts were recorded for this clonotype. The gene calls are TRBV18 and TRBJ2-1; 8 nucleotides match TRBD1. CDR1 is KGHSH, CDR2 LQKENI, per germline. V was clipped by 2 bases and J by 8 bases; unmatched bases: 2. The length of the CDR3 is 13 residues. The chain's CDR3 is CASSPTGGYEQFF. The CDR3 DNA is TGTGCCAGCTCACCAACAGGGGGTTATGAGCAGTTCTTC.

This clonotype was recorded many times. This rearrangement joins TRBV5-1 to TRBJ1-6; D gene uncertain. V lost 2 bases and J lost 2, with 14 bases in between. The germline V gene has CDR1 SGHRS and CDR2 YFSETQ. The CDR3 is made up of 17 amino acids. DNA of the CDR3: TGCGCCAGCAGCTTCGATGGAGCAGGCACCTATAATTCACCCCTCCACTTT. Its translation: CASSFDGAGTYNSPLHF.

CDR3 DNA sequence: TGTGCCAGCAGCACATCGGACAGGGACGGGCAGTACTTC. This encodes CASSTSDRDGQYF. J is TRBJ2-7 and V is TRBV5-6, with 8 bases aligning to TRBD1. Germline CDR1 is SGHDT and CDR2 is YYEEEE. The CDR3 is 13 amino acids. With 4 bases clipped from V and 9 bases from J, the junction kept 9 bases outside the gene matches.

The gene calls are TRBV7-2 and TRBJ2-7; tentatively, D is TRBD1 (8 bases). V was cut by 8 bases and J by 3 bases, with 23 bases left in between. Germline V gene sequence: CDR1 SGHTA, CDR2 FQGNSA. This CDR3 is 16 amino acids long. The DNA for the CDR3 is TGTGCCAGCGGCCAGGGGGCGTCGGGGGGTTACTACGAGCAGTACTTC. Its protein is CASGQGASGGYYEQYF.

This clonotype was seen repeatedly, ten times or more. The chain combines TRBV28 with TRBJ2-3, with 7 positions matching TRBD2. The CDR3 is 14 amino acids. Germline loops: CDR1 MDHEN, CDR2 SYDVKM. V lost 2 bases and J lost 5; bases outside the gene matches: 4. CDR3 nucleotide sequence: TGTGCCAGCAGTTTAGCGGGAGCTAAAGATACGCAGTATTTT. This encodes CASSLAGAKDTQYF. Using reference TRBV28 and TRBJ2-3 for the parts outside the CDR3, the full variable domain is DVKVTQSSRYLVKRTGEKVFLECVQDMDHENMFWYRQDPGLGLRLIYFSYDVKMKEKGDIPEGYSVSREKKERFSLILESASTNQTSMYLCASSLAGAKDTQYFGPGTRLTVL.

This clonotype was observed a few times. V and J are TRBV20-1 and TRBJ2-2, with 13 bases that match TRBD2. V was clipped by 1 base and J by 4 bases; unmatched bases: 6. Germline V lookup: CDR1 DFQATT, CDR2 SNEGSKA (reference sequence). This CDR3 has 17 residues. In nucleotides, the CDR3 is TGCAGTGCTAGAGGACTAGCGGGAGGCAGAGGCACCGGGGAGCTGTTTTTT. Its protein is CSARGLAGGRGTGELFF.

The chain employs TRBV29-1 and TRBJ1-2; 8 nucleotides line up with TRBD1. Germline CDR1 SQVTM, CDR2 ANQGSEA. The CDR3 is made up of 13 amino acids. Germline trimming cut 7 bases from V and 2 bases from J; bases unmatched to any gene: 6. CDR3 residues: CSGGTGTNYGYTF. In DNA form, the CDR3 reads TGCAGCGGCGGGACAGGAACCAACTATGGCTACACCTTC.

This clonotype was found many times. This rearrangement joins TRBV20-1 to TRBJ2-2; either TRBD1 or TRBD2 may fit D (5 bases each). This CDR3 comprises 11 residues. With 3 bases removed from V and 8 bases from J, the gap between germline ends came to 7 bases. Germline CDR1 is DFQATT and CDR2 is SNEGSKA (reference sequence). In nucleotides, the CDR3 is TGCAGTGCTAGGAGGGGAGGGGAGCTGTTTTTT. Amino acid sequence: CSARRGGELFF.

There are many counts of this clonotype. The rearrangement joins TRBV5-1 to TRBJ2-3; possibly TRBD1 for D (6 bases). The CDR3 has 14 residues. Germline CDR1 SGHRS, CDR2 YFSETQ. V dropped 2 bases and J dropped 6 bases, with 13 bases sitting between them. The chain's CDR3 is CASSLGDQGDTQYF. The CDR3 DNA is TGCGCCAGCAGCTTAGGGGACCAGGGGGATACGCAGTATTTT.

At least ten counts were recorded for this clonotype. V and J are TRBV7-8 and TRBJ1-2, with a tentative D call TRBD1 (6 bases). CDR3 size: 13 residues. Trimming removed 4 bases at V and 9 bases at J, with 15 bases between. The germline CDR1 and CDR2 sequences are SGHVS and FQNEAQ. The CDR3 protein is CASSSIRDKSYTF. CDR3 bases: TGTGCCAGCAGCTCGATCCGGGACAAGAGCTACACCTTC.

This clonotype was seen at least ten times. The rearrangement links TRBV7-8 to TRBJ2-3, with 8 bases lining up with TRBD1. The CDR3 has 15 residues. Germline lookup yields CDR1 SGHVS and CDR2 FQNEAQ. J was trimmed by 2 bases and V by 4 bases; bases with no gene match: 5. For the CDR3, the DNA is TGTGCCAGCAGCTCAGGACAGGGCCTCACAGATACGCAGTATTTT. The encoded protein is CASSSGQGLTDTQYF.